The 8 T cell receptor beta chains reported below all come from one sample, sequenced in a study of cytomegalovirus exposure and HLA in healthy donors (dated by TCRdb to 2016 to 2017). The library was prepared using the immunoSEQ multiplex PCR assay. For the multiplex PCR, a mixture combining 60 forward primers for TCR Vbeta segments and 13 reverse primers for TCR Jbeta segments was used. TCRdb's version of the immuneACCESS table is confined to in-frame rearrangements and falls short of the full clone set. An unresolved V gene accounts for under half of the shortfall where checked; the remainder is of unknown origin. The sample table shows over 75,000 clones, and roughly 80% are seen once. The top ten clonotypes cover over 15% of the sample. The specimen sequenced was PBMCs. The receptors come from a man aged 60 to 69 in good health and CMV-seropositive.

As for this clone: Other nucleotide sequences from this sample produce the same CDR3. CDR3 DNA sequence: TGCGCCAGCAGCCAAGCACACAGGGCACACGGCTACACCTTC. Residues: CASSQAHRAHGYTF. V is TRBV4-1 and J is TRBJ1-2, with D possibly matching TRBD1 (6 bases). Trimming shortened V by 1 base and J by 8 bases, and 14 bases separated the two germline ends. The CDR3 sequence is 14 residues long. Germline V gene sequence: CDR1 MGHRA, CDR2 YSYEKL.

The chain carries TRBV5-4 and TRBJ2-1, with a weak D call TRBD2 (6 bases). The CDR3 length is 15 residues. Trimming took off 6 bases at V and 5 bases at J, with 18 bases between the two ends. CDR1 is SGHNT and CDR2 is YYREEE in the germline V gene (reference sequence). The CDR3, as DNA: TGTGCCAGCACCCCGGGGAGGACGGCGAACAATGAGCAGTTCTTC. It codes for CASTPGRTANNEQFF.

V and J are TRBV19 and TRBJ2-2; 7 positions agree with TRBD2. The CDR3 loop spans 14 amino acids. CDR1 LNHDA and CDR2 SQIVND come from the germline V gene (reference sequence). V dropped 3 bases and J dropped 3; count of bases not matched to a gene: 1. The CDR3 loop reads CASSIGGDTGELFF. DNA of the CDR3: TGTGCCAGTAGTATTGGGGGGGACACCGGGGAGCTGTTTTTT.

V is TRBV4-1 and J is TRBJ2-2, with 11 nucleotides matching TRBD1. V lost 0 bases to trimming and J lost 7 bases; unmatched junction nucleotides: 4. Per the germline V gene, CDR1 is MGHRA and CDR2 is YSYEKL. This CDR3 region has 16 residues. CDR3 in DNA: TGCGCCAGCAGCCAAGAAGGGACAGGGGGGGGCGGGGAGCTGTTTTTT. Translation gives CASSQEGTGGGGELFF.

Of note for this clone: A read error may produce the germline difference seen at one junction end. Other nucleotide sequences from this sample produce the same CDR3. The rearrangement links TRBV11-2 to TRBJ2-7; tentative D call: TRBD2 (5 bases). Germline CDR1 reads SGHAT; CDR2 reads FQNNGV. The CDR3 length is 14 residues. The CDR3 protein is CASSVDGLLLEQYF. Written as DNA, the CDR3 is TGTGCCAGCAGCGTAGACGGACTTTTGCTTGAGCAGTACTTC.

This rearrangement joins TRBV15 to TRBJ2-4, with 8 positions matching TRBD2. Trimming at V came to 3 bases and at J to 8 bases, leaving 12 bases not matched to a gene. This CDR3 has 16 amino acids. In germline, CDR1 is LNHNV, CDR2 YYDKDF (reference sequence). For the CDR3, the DNA is TGTGCCACCAGCAGTGGAGGGTTAGCGGGGCCAGACATTCAGTACTTC. It codes for CATSSGGLAGPDIQYF.

The gene calls are TRBV19 and TRBJ2-3; possible D gene TRBD2, 6 bases. V was cut by 6 bases and J by 5 bases, with 12 bases left in between. The CDR3 has 13 amino acids. Looked up from germline, CDR1 is LNHDA and CDR2 is SQIVND (reference sequence). DNA of the CDR3: TGTGCCAGTAGACACCAGGGAGGAGATACGCAGTATTTT. Encoded protein: CASRHQGGDTQYF.

The J gene is TRBJ1-5, the V gene TRBV27; D is possibly TRBD1 (5 bases). Germline loops: CDR1 MNHEY, CDR2 SMNVEV (reference sequence). This CDR3 is built from 14 residues. V was cut by 6 bases and J by 0 bases, with 9 bases left in between. The CDR3 reads CASRGQYSNQPQHF. The CDR3 region has the DNA TGTGCCAGCAGAGGACAATATAGCAATCAGCCCCAGCATTTT.